This TCR beta chain was profiled in a study of regulatory T cells in long-lasting Graves disease. Sample time point: persistent/refractory GD, antithyroid drugs over 5 years with positive TRAb. Making the TCR library involved RNA that had been extracted from PBMCs. From germline, CDR1 is LNHDA and CDR2 SQIVND (reference sequence). Trimming pared 7 bases from V and 1 base from J, leaving 17 bases between. The CDR3 has 16 amino acids. Building the TCR beta libraries relied on iRepertoire HTBI primers, and CDR3 regions underwent Arm-PCR. TCRdb re-called the multiplex PCR reads with MiXCR, one entry per CDR3 protein. This table has 500,000 to 800,000 distinct CDR3 sequences, 25% to 35% appearing once.

Material: peripheral blood mononuclear cells (PBMCs), obtained when the disease was refractory, from a patient treated with antithyroid drugs. The receptor's source is a female donor with Graves disease. The gene calls are TRBV19 and TRBJ2-4; TRBD2 is a possible D gene (5 bases). The CDR3 loop reads CASTPGRRGAKNIQYF. CDR3 bases: TGTGCCAGTACCCCTGGACGCCGCGGGGCCAAAAACATTCAGTACTTC.